This T cell receptor (beta chain) was found in a study of blood T cell repertoires in COVID-19. J lost 6 bases, V lost 3 bases, and 5 bases had no gene match. This CDR3 comprises 13 residues. The germline V gene has CDR1 SGHRS and CDR2 YFSETQ. In the original processing: Amplified reference gene primers provided the basis for estimating nucleated cell counts. Clones were read by immunoSEQ multiplex PCR, and TCRdb kept only the in-frame ones, dropping some. D and trimming were read from the DNA, whereas the V and J calls and clone size are those reported in that table. The sample lists 200,000 to 250,000 clones; roughly 89% were seen once.

The sequence derives from a woman in her 30s who had recovered from COVID-19. Sequencing was performed on PBMCs or T cells enriched from blood (not recorded which). The chain joins TRBV5-1 to TRBJ1-2; 7 bases are shared with TRBD1. CDR3 sequence: CASSWVGQDGYTF. The CDR3, as DNA: TGCGCCAGCAGCTGGGTAGGACAGGATGGCTACACCTTC.